The 7 T cell receptor beta chains listed next were all sequenced from one sample in a study of identical twins. TCRdb fed the 5' RACE reads into MiXCR, producing one record per CDR3 protein. Of 650,000 to 800,000 distinct CDR3 sequences listed, 8.5% to 9% are singletons. These same data were also listed under a study on yellow fever vaccine responses in identical twins.

Sequencing was performed on PBMCs. All receptors derive from a woman aged 18-30 years in good health.

This clonotype was counted many times. The V call is TRBV29-1, the J call TRBJ2-2, with a weak D call TRBD1 (6 bases). CDR1 is SQVTM and CDR2 is ANQGSEA in the germline V gene. Trimming removed 5 bases from V and 6 bases from J, with 13 bases in between. The CDR3 has 13 residues. The CDR3 coding sequence is TGCAGCGTTTCGGCAGGGGCGCCCGGGGAGCTGTTTTTT. It specifies CSVSAGAPGELFF.

This clonotype was counted at least ten times. V usage is TRBV15 and J usage is TRBJ2-4; D assignment may be TRBD1 or TRBD2 (5 bases each). With 3 bases removed from V and 0 bases from J, the gap between germline ends came to 15 bases. Germline CDR1 is LNHNV and CDR2 is YYDKDF (reference sequence). The CDR3 sequence is 17 residues long. As DNA, the CDR3 is TGTGCCACCAGCAGTGTTTGGACCGGGGCAGCCAAAAACATTCAGTACTTC. The encoded protein is CATSSVWTGAAKNIQYF. The complete variable domain, with remaining parts taken from reference TRBV15 and TRBJ2-4, reads DAMVIQNPRYQVTQFGKPVTLSCSQTLNHNVMYWYQQKSSQAPKLLFHYYDKDFNNEADTPDNFQSRRPNTSFCFLDIRSPGLGDTAMYLCATSSVWTGAAKNIQYFGAGTRLSVL.

The chain combines TRBV2 with TRBJ2-1; 9 positions match TRBD1. J was trimmed by 4 bases and V by 8 bases; bases with no gene match: 6. CDR3 length: 14 amino acids. The germline V gene encodes CDR1 SNHLY and CDR2 FYNNEI. In DNA form, the CDR3 reads TGTGCCAGCCGGGGGGACAGGGTTTACAATGAGCAGTTCTTC. This sequence encodes CASRGDRVYNEQFF.

This clonotype was detected a few times. V usage is TRBV7-3 and J usage is TRBJ2-3, with no clear D. V was trimmed by 2 bases and J by 6 bases, leaving 9 bases between them. The CDR3 covers 13 residues. Germline V gene sequence: CDR1 SGHTA, CDR2 FQGTGA. This CDR3 reads CASSLWALDTQYF. In DNA form, the CDR3 reads TGTGCCAGCAGCTTATGGGCCTTGGATACGCAGTATTTT. Drawing the rest from reference TRBV7-3 and TRBJ2-3, the complete variable domain is GAGVSQTPSNKVTEKGKYVELRCDPISGHTALYWYRQSLGQGPEFLIYFQGTGAADDSGLPNDRFFAVRPEGSVSTLKIQRTERGDSAVYLCASSLWALDTQYFGPGTRLTVL.

The chain joins TRBV20-1 to TRBJ2-3; 11 bases agree with TRBD1. The CDR3 is made up of 16 amino acids. Losses at the gene ends were 5 bases for V and 6 bases for J; bases not matched to a gene: 13. CDR1 is DFQATT and CDR2 is SNEGSKA in the germline V gene (reference sequence). This CDR3 is CSALPPGTGGVDTQYF. The CDR3 bases are TGCAGTGCTCTTCCGCCCGGGACAGGGGGAGTGGATACGCAGTATTTT.

This clonotype was counted between two and nine times. Written as DNA, the CDR3 is TGTGCCAGCAGCTCCGTAGGGGGCTGGACCGGGGAGCTGTTTTTT. Its translation: CASSSVGGWTGELFF. The chain uses TRBV6-1 and TRBJ2-2; 7 bases are a match to TRBD1. J lost 5 bases, V lost 6 bases, and 9 bases had no gene match. Germline lookup yields CDR1 MNHNS and CDR2 SASEGT. The CDR3 length is 15 residues.

This clonotype showed up just a few times. This sequence joins TRBV3-1 and TRBJ1-2, with a possible D match to TRBD1 (6 bases). V lost 3 bases and J 5 bases, leaving 13 bases between the germline ends. The V gene's germline CDR1 is LGHDT and CDR2 YNNKEL (reference sequence). The CDR3 consists of 14 residues. CDR3 sequence reads: CASSHGRGPYGYTF. CDR3 coding DNA: TGTGCCAGCAGCCACGGCAGGGGCCCGTATGGCTACACCTTC.